This T cell receptor (beta chain) appears in the sequencing data of a study of T cells in Graves' hyperthyroidism and ophthalmopathy. Amplified regions were TCR beta CDR3 sequences from RNA transcripts. Primed by the HTBI set, a first-round RT-PCR was run on the TCR CDR3. MiXCR, run by TCRdb on the multiplex PCR reads, gives a single entry per CDR3 protein. The table shows roughly 280,000 distinct CDR3 sequences, with 20% to 25% occurring only once. The study based diagnoses on clinical symptoms, serum thyroxine and TRAb, thyroid ultrasound and orbital computed tomography. The CDR3 is 14 residues long. Per germline, CDR1 ENHRY and CDR2 SYGVKD. J gave up 4 bases and V 4 bases, and 2 bases lay outside the gene matches.

The genes are TRBV10-3 and TRBJ2-7; TRBD1 agrees at 12 bases. Material for sequencing was blood. This TCR came from a man aged 25-45 years with Graves' ophthalmopathy. The CDR3 DNA sequence: TGTGCCATCAGTGGGGACAGGGGGCAGTACGAGCAGTACTTC. It encodes CAISGDRGQYEQYF.